The source of this TCR beta chain is a study of patients and donors after allogeneic stem cell transplantation. TCRdb independently ran MiXCR on the RT-PCR reads; one entry per CDR3 protein. The data contain about 200,000 distinct CDR3 sequences, 35% to 45% of them singletons. Deletions cut 4 bases from V and 4 bases from J, with 17 bases between. This CDR3 comprises 15 residues. Germline CDR1 reads SGHRS; CDR2 reads YFSETQ. This clonotype was obtained from a human donor who was either an allogeneic HSCT recipient or a stem cell or donor lymphocyte infusion donor (not recorded which). It is not recorded whose cells these are; they may come from a transplant donor. Sequencing used blood, either unsorted or a sorted T cell fraction (not recorded which). The V call is TRBV5-1, the J call TRBJ1-1; a weak D match, TRBD1 (5 bases). The CDR3 protein is CASSPGATGTTEAFF. The CDR3 DNA follows: TGCGCCAGCAGCCCGGGCGCTACCGGGACCACTGAAGCTTTCTTT.